This T cell receptor beta chain was obtained from a study of shared clonotypes between healthy human individuals. As for the study in general: Aged 18 to 49, the donors were two women and a few men.

Germline CDR1 and CDR2: SEHNR and FQNEAQ (reference sequence). The CDR3 length is 14 residues. Trimming left V 0 bases short and J 2 bases short, with 7 bases between. The authors ran unsorted PBMC replicate PCRs on 300 ng DNA, 30,000 or so T cell genomes. Here immunoSEQ multiplex PCR was the method, and the copy in TCRdb shows in-frame clones only, minus some. The sample gives around 500,000 clones, 81% of which show up once; over 9.5% is in the top ten. About this clone: The same CDR3 is also encoded by other DNA sequences in this sample.

Healthy adults negative for HIV, lacking recent acute infections or vaccinations, served as donors. Sequenced material: PBMCs. The chain joins TRBV7-9 to TRBJ1-1; no definite D call. The sequence derives from a woman between 40 and 55 years old in good health. Some clones in this sample may be carry-over from other donors' samples. The CDR3 here is CASSLAGGNTEAFF. As DNA, the CDR3 is TGTGCCAGCAGCTTAGCGGGTGGAAACACTGAAGCTTTCTTT.